This TCR beta chain was captured in a study of CD8 T cells in ankylosing spondylitis. This CDR3 comprises 18 residues. Germline V lookup: CDR1 SGHAT, CDR2 FQNNGV. V was clipped by 3 bases and J by 1 base; unmatched bases: 10. This clonotype was detected a few times. The antigen is unknown. The study's findings and limits: Earlier studies detected some motif variants in reactive arthritis synovial fluid and blood. From matched ankylosing spondylitis synovial fluid, disease-linked clones were reportedly recovered at significantly enriched levels. A motif in TCR beta, a set of under ten highly homologous variants, appeared characteristic of ankylosing spondylitis blood.

As the method for making TCR beta libraries, quantitative 5'-RACE with molecular barcodes was used. Each CDR3 protein gets one entry after TCRdb re-called the 5' RACE reads with MiXCR. Here the sample spans around 340,000 distinct CDR3 sequences, 20% to 25% being singletons. The V and J genes are TRBV11-2 and TRBJ2-3; TRBD2 aligns across 10 bases. The sample comprised blood, either unsorted or a sorted T cell fraction (not recorded which). The sequence derives from a male donor with ankylosing spondylitis or in good health (not recorded which). The CDR3 sequence is CASSLFVAGGLGTDTQYF. For the CDR3, the DNA is TGTGCCAGCAGCTTGTTTGTAGCGGGGGGCCTTGGCACAGATACGCAGTATTTT. Combining the CDR3 with reference TRBV11-2 and TRBJ2-3 gives the whole variable domain EAGVAQSPRYKIIEKRQSVAFWCNPISGHATLYWYQQILGQGPKLLIQFQNNGVVDDSQLPKDRFSAERLKGVDSTLKIQPAKLEDSAVYLCASSLFVAGGLGTDTQYFGPGTRLTVL.